This T cell receptor beta chain originates from a study of cytomegalovirus exposure and HLA in healthy donors. General observations from the study: In a later analysis, specific HLA alleles were associated with 16,000 or so TCR beta sequences at a 0.05 false discovery rate. Later analysis identified a missense DCLRE1C variant that was linked to TCR beta V- and J-gene trimming.

The sample holds a few counts of this clone. Antigen specificity is unknown. PCR primers comprised 60 Vbeta and 13 Jbeta primers. Assay: immunoSEQ multiplex PCR; the TCRdb copy retains only in-frame clones and omits some. The sample holds some 190,000 clones, 65% to 85% seen once. Between the trimmed V and J ends, which lost 5 bases and 0 bases, there was a span of 13 bases. Per germline, CDR1 LGHNA and CDR2 YSLEER. CDR3 length: 15 residues. The sequenced sample consisted of PBMCs. This rearrangement joins TRBV4-3 to TRBJ1-2, with unresolved D. The clonotype originates from a male donor in good health and CMV-seronegative. CDR3 region: CASSLRWEANYGYTF. CDR3 DNA: TGCGCCAGCAGCTTGCGATGGGAGGCTAACTATGGCTACACCTTC.